This T cell receptor beta chain was profiled in a study of T cell responses to AZD1222 COVID-19 vaccine. Assay: immunoSEQ multiplex PCR; the TCRdb copy retains only in-frame clones and omits some. The sample contains 70,000 or so clones, 88% of which appear only once. V lost 5 bases and J lost 0; bases outside the gene matches: 6. Germline V gene lookup returns CDR1 SGHTA and CDR2 FQGTGA. This CDR3 contains 15 residues. Notes on this clone: What it recognizes is unknown.

Regarding the study as a whole: Females outnumbered males among donors, who were mostly white British; clonal diversity was possibly underestimated. After the peak T cell response, and only then, were repertoires sampled. Compared with day 0, the breadth and depth of the Spike-specific TCR repertoire rose significantly after two doses of AZD1222.

The chain combines TRBV7-3 with TRBJ1-2; 7 bases are a match to TRBD1. Sequences were derived from peripheral blood, sampled on day 0 of AZD1222 vaccination. The TCR originated in an adult in good health. In DNA, the CDR3 is TGTGCCAGCAGCCGCGCAGGGGGAGCTAACTATGGCTACACCTTC. It codes for CASSRAGGANYGYTF.